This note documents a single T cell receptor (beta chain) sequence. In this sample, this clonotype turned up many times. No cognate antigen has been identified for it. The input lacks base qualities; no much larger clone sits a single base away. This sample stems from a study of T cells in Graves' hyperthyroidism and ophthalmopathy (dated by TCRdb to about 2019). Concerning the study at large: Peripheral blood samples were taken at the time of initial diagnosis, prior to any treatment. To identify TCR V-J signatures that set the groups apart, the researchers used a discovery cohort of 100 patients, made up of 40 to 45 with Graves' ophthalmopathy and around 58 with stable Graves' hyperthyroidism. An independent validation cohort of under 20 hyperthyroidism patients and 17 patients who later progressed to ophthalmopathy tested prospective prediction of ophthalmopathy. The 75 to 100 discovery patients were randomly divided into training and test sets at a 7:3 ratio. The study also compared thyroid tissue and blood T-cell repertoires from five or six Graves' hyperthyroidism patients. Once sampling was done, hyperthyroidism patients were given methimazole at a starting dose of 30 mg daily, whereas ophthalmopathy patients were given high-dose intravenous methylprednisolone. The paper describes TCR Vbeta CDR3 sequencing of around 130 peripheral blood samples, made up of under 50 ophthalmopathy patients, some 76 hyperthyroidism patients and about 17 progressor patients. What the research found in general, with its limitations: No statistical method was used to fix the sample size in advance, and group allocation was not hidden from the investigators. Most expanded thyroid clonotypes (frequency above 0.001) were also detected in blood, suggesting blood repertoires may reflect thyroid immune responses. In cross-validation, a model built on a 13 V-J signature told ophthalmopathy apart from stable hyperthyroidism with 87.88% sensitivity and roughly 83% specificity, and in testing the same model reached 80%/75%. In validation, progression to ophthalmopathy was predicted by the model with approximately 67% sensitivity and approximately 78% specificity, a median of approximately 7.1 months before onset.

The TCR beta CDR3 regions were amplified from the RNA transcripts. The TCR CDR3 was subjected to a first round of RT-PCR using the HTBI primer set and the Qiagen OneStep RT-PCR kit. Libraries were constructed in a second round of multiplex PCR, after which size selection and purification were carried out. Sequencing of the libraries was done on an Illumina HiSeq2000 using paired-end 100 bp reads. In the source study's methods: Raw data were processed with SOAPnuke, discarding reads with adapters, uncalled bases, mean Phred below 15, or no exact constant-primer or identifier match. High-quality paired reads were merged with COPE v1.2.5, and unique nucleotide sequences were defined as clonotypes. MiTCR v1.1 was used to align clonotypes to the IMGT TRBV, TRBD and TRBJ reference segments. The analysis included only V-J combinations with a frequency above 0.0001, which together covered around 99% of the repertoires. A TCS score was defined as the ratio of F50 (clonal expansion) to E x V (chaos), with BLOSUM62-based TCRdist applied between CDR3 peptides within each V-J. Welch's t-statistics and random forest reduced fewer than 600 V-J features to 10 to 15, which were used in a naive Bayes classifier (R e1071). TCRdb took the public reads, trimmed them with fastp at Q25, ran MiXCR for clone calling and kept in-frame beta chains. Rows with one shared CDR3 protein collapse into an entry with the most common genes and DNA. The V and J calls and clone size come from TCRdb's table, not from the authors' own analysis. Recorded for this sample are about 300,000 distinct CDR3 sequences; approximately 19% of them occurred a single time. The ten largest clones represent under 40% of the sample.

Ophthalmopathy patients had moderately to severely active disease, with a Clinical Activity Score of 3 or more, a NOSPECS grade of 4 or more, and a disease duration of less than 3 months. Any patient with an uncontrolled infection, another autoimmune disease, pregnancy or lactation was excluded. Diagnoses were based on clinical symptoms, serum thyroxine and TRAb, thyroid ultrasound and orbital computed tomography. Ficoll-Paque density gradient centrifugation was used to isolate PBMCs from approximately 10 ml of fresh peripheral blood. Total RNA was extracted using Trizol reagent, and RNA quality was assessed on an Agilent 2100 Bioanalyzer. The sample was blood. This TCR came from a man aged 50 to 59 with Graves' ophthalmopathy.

The CDR3 protein sequence reads: CASSKEGNGQPQHF. The DNA reads TGTGCCAGCAGTAAGGAGGGGAACGGTCAGCCCCAGCATTTT. This sequence uses TRBV2 and TRBJ1-5; the D gene is possibly TRBD1, with 5 bases matching. CDR1 and CDR2 are drawn from the germline V gene: SNHLY, FYNNEI. The CDR3, from cysteine to phenylalanine, totals 14 residues. Solely the CDR3 DNA is kept, with 42 bases framed from the first base. V and J lose 5 bases and 6 bases, and a span of 14 bases separates them.